This passage covers 22 T cell receptor beta chains from one sample sequenced in a study of shared clonotypes between healthy human individuals. Here immunoSEQ multiplex PCR was the method, and the copy in TCRdb shows in-frame clones only, minus some. The sample shows about 1.1 million clones, approximately 80% of them seen only once. Sequencing was performed on memory CD4+ T cells from PBMCs. As for subset: CD45RA-negative fraction. These receptors originate from a man between 18 and 35 years old in good health. Some clones in this sample may be carry-over from other donors' samples.

The chain joins TRBV7-8 to TRBJ2-7, with 8 bases fitting TRBD2. V trimming: 5 bases; J trimming: 4 bases; junction bases outside the gene matches: 7. Germline V gene sequence: CDR1 SGHVS, CDR2 FQNEAQ. The CDR3 runs to 14 residues. CDR3 residues: CASSQGAGGYEQYF. DNA of the CDR3: TGTGCCAGCAGCCAGGGTGCGGGAGGTTACGAGCAGTACTTC. The entire variable domain, with the rest obtained from reference TRBV7-8 and TRBJ2-7, is as follows: GAGVSQSPRYKVAKRGQDVALRCDPISGHVSLFWYQQALGQGPEFLTYFQNEAQLDKSGLPSDRFFAERPEGSVSTLKIQRTQQEDSAVYLCASSQGAGGYEQYFGPGTRLTVT.

The chain uses TRBV7-3 and TRBJ2-3; no clear D gene. The germline gives CDR1 SGHTA, CDR2 FQGTGA. CDR3 length equals 14 residues. The germline V and J ends were trimmed by 1 base and 4 bases, with 9 bases remaining between them. DNA of the CDR3: TGTGCCAGCAGCTTAAGACGGCCCGCAGATACGCAGTATTTT. It specifies CASSLRRPADTQYF.

This clone was recorded once. The rearrangement joins TRBV28 to TRBJ1-3; unclear D gene. Trimming left V 8 bases short and J 0 bases short, with 8 bases between. The CDR3 is 13 amino acids. Germline values: CDR1 MDHEN, CDR2 SYDVKM. The CDR3 DNA follows: TGTGCCAGCGGAATAATCTCTGGAAACACCATATATTTT. It specifies CASGIISGNTIYF.

The chain carries TRBV4-1 and TRBJ1-2; D may be TRBD1 (5 bases). This CDR3 contains 15 residues. In germline, CDR1 is MGHRA, CDR2 YSYEKL. V gave up 5 bases and J gave up 6 bases, with 19 bases separating them. In DNA, the CDR3 is TGCGCCAGCAGCTCCTTCCAGGGATCTCGGAATGGCTACACCTTC. Protein sequence: CASSSFQGSRNGYTF.

This clone was observed a single time. The chain is built from TRBV4-2 and TRBJ2-7; D is ambiguous. The germline V and J ends were trimmed by 5 bases and 4 bases, with 9 bases remaining between them. The CDR3 covers 12 residues. From germline, CDR1 is LGHNA and CDR2 YNFKEQ. This CDR3 is CASSIGPYEQYF. The CDR3 nucleotides read TGTGCCAGCAGCATTGGCCCTTACGAGCAGTACTTC.

This clone was counted ten times or more. The chain has TRBV6-1 and TRBJ1-1; D unresolved. The CDR3 contains 14 residues. The germline gives CDR1 MNHNS, CDR2 SASEGT. V was cut by 4 bases and J by 4 bases, with 13 bases left in between. CDR3 residues: CASSALSGSTEAFF. CDR3 coding DNA: TGTGCCAGCAGTGCTCTCTCGGGGAGCACTGAAGCTTTCTTT.

V usage is TRBV10-1 and J usage is TRBJ1-4, with D unresolved. The germline V gene encodes CDR1 WNHNN and CDR2 SYGVQD (reference sequence). This CDR3 spans 13 amino acids. V was pared by 0 bases and J by 7 bases, with 6 bases between. CDR3 sequence: CASSESGGEKLFF. The CDR3 DNA reads as TGCGCCAGCAGTGAGTCCGGTGGTGAAAAACTGTTTTTT.

This chain joins TRBV2 and TRBJ2-2; 8 bases map to TRBD1. The CDR3 runs to 14 residues. Germline V gives CDR1 SNHLY, CDR2 FYNNEI. The junction had 4 bases not matched to a gene; V was cut back by 8 bases and J by 2 bases. CDR3 DNA sequence: TGTGCCAGCGGACAGGGTTATAACACCGGGGAGCTGTTTTTT. Translated, it gives CASGQGYNTGELFF.

This clone showed up just a few times. The V and J genes are TRBV4-1 and TRBJ1-5; 9 positions match TRBD1. After removal of 10 bases from V and 4 bases from J, the junction contained 8 bases not matched to a gene. The CDR3 is made up of 14 amino acids. Germline V gene data show CDR1 as MGHRA and CDR2 as YSYEKL. DNA of the CDR3: TGCGCCACCGGACAGGGGCAACGTAATCAGCCCCAGCATTTT. Encoded protein: CATGQGQRNQPQHF.

The sample holds a few counts of this clone. The J gene is TRBJ1-2, the V gene TRBV11-3; D call uncertain. CDR1 is SGHNT and CDR2 is YENEEA in the germline V gene. There are 13 residues in the CDR3. Deletions cut 2 bases from V and 3 bases from J, with 7 bases between. The DNA of the CDR3 is TGTGCCAGCAGCTTAAATCCCGACTATGGCTACACCTTC. The encoded protein is CASSLNPDYGYTF.

With respect to this clone: The sample carries other DNA sequences with the same CDR3. This chain uses TRBV5-1 with TRBJ2-7, with 13 bases fitting TRBD2. J lost 0 bases, V lost 0 bases, and 0 bases had no gene match. Per germline, CDR1 SGHRS and CDR2 YFSETQ. This CDR3 spans 16 amino acids. CDR3 sequence reads: CASSLGTSGSSYEQYF. In nucleotides, the CDR3 is TGCGCCAGCAGCTTGGGGACTAGCGGGAGCTCCTACGAGCAGTACTTC.

This clone has just a few counts. V gene TRBV7-2 combines with J gene TRBJ2-7, with D tentatively TRBD1 (5 bases). Trimming took 3 bases from V and 2 from J, leaving 11 bases between them. Germline lookup yields CDR1 SGHTA and CDR2 FQGNSA. The CDR3 is 14 amino acids. This chain's CDR3 is CASSLGLGAYEQYF. CDR3 DNA: TGTGCCAGCAGCTTGGGCCTAGGGGCCTACGAGCAGTACTTC.

The chain employs TRBV5-1 and TRBJ2-3; D possibly corresponds to TRBD2 (5 bases). Germline lookup yields CDR1 SGHRS and CDR2 YFSETQ. This CDR3 has 15 residues. The germline V and J ends were trimmed by 0 bases and 3 bases, with 11 bases remaining between them. The CDR3 region has the DNA TGCGCCAGCAGCTTGGGGGCTAGCTGGACAGATACGCAGTATTTT. As protein: CASSLGASWTDTQYF.

CDR3 DNA sequence: TGCGCCAGCAGCCATTCCGGGACAGGGTTTCTCGAGCAGTACTTC. Protein sequence: CASSHSGTGFLEQYF. The chain couples TRBV4-3 to TRBJ2-7; 9 nucleotides align to TRBD1. Germline V gives CDR1 LGHNA, CDR2 YSLEER. This CDR3 contains 15 residues. V lost 3 bases and J lost 6; bases outside the gene matches: 9.

The chain is built from TRBV28 and TRBJ2-1, with 9 positions matching TRBD1. The CDR3 is made up of 15 amino acids. Germline V lookup: CDR1 MDHEN, CDR2 SYDVKM. V lost 3 bases and J lost 5; bases outside the gene matches: 5. Written as DNA, the CDR3 is TGTGCCAGCAGTTTCCTAGGGACAGGGCACAATGAGCAGTTCTTC. It encodes CASSFLGTGHNEQFF.

Here the CDR3 reads CASRTPGLAYEQYF. The CDR3, as DNA: TGTGCCAGCAGAACCCCCGGACTGGCCTACGAGCAGTACTTC. The gene calls are TRBV28 and TRBJ2-7, with D possibly TRBD2 on 5 matching bases. The germline CDR1 and CDR2 sequences are MDHEN and SYDVKM. This CDR3 comprises 14 residues. Trimming stripped 6 bases from V and 2 bases from J, with 14 bases between.

The table lists this clone with a count of one. The chain employs TRBV7-9 and TRBJ1-4; D ambiguous. Trimming shortened V by 3 bases and J by 4 bases, and 3 bases separated the two germline ends. CDR1 and CDR2 from the germline V gene are SEHNR and FQNEAQ (reference sequence). This CDR3 spans 12 amino acids. CDR3 in amino acids: CASSLGNEKLFF. In nucleotides, the CDR3 is TGTGCCAGCAGCTTGGGTAATGAAAAACTGTTTTTT.

In this sample, this clone turned up once. This rearrangement joins TRBV7-9 to TRBJ1-2, with D maybe TRBD1 (6 bases). V dropped 5 bases and J dropped 4 bases, with 14 bases sitting between them. CDR3 length equals 14 residues. CDR1 and CDR2 from the germline V gene are SEHNR and FQNEAQ (reference sequence). CDR3 amino acids: CASSLVQGVYGYTF. The DNA of the CDR3 is TGTGCCAGCAGCCTGGTACAGGGAGTCTATGGCTACACCTTC.

The J gene is TRBJ2-3, the V gene TRBV9; unclear D gene. The CDR3 has 14 residues. With 2 bases removed from V and 2 bases from J, the gap between germline ends came to 9 bases. Per the germline V gene, CDR1 is SGDLS and CDR2 is YYNGEE. CDR3 in amino acids: CASSVRGTTDTQYF. CDR3 in DNA: TGTGCCAGCAGCGTTCGAGGAACCACAGATACGCAGTATTTT.

About this clone: In the same sample, other DNA sequences code for this CDR3. The CDR3 sequence: CASSIEGYGYTF. CDR3 nucleotides: TGTGCCAGTAGTATCGAGGGCTATGGCTACACCTTC. The chain is built from TRBV19 and TRBJ1-2, with D hard to call. CDR1 and CDR2 (germline): LNHDA, SQIVND (reference sequence). V was clipped by 3 bases and J by 4 bases, with 6 bases between them. The CDR3 extends over 12 amino acids.

This rearrangement joins TRBV6-5 to TRBJ1-2; D is possibly TRBD1 (5 bases). Trimming pared 0 bases from V and 0 bases from J, leaving 11 bases between. The CDR3 length is 16 residues. In germline, CDR1 is MNHEY, CDR2 SVGAGI. Written as DNA, the CDR3 is TGTGCCAGCAGTTACTCTCTGGCGGGGGCTAACTATGGCTACACCTTC. Translated, it gives CASSYSLAGANYGYTF.

The table lists this clone with a count of one. This chain connects TRBV5-4 to TRBJ1-4, with D possibly matching TRBD1 (5 bases). V was shortened by 0 bases and J by 4 bases, with 7 bases between the two germline ends. CDR1 and CDR2 from the germline V gene are SGHNT and YYREEE (reference sequence). The CDR3 spans 14 residues. In DNA form, the CDR3 reads TGTGCCAGCAGCTTGGGGGGACTTAATGAAAAACTGTTTTTT. Amino acid sequence: CASSLGGLNEKLFF. The full variable domain, in which reference TRBV5-4 and TRBJ1-4 provide the parts outside the CDR3, is ETGVTQSPTHLIKTRGQQVTLRCSSQSGHNTVSWYQQALGQGPQFIFQYYREEENGRGNFPPRFSGLQFPNYSSELNVNALELDDSALYLCASSLGGLNEKLFFGSGTQLSVL.